The clone carrying this T cell receptor (beta chain) was seen ten or more times. Its antigen is unknown. Participants with hyperthyroidism, aged 18 to 65, were newly diagnosed with under 2 months' duration. Germline-derived CDR1 and CDR2 are LGHNA and YSLEER. The V and J ends lost 4 bases and 6 bases respectively, with 15 bases between them. The CDR3 consists of 14 residues. This entry comes from a study of Graves' ophthalmopathy and Graves' hyperthyroidism. As the template, RNA transcripts were used to amplify TCR beta CDR3 regions. HTBI primers primed a first-round RT-PCR, and a second-round multiplex PCR followed. One entry per CDR3 protein, called by TCRdb with MiXCR from the multiplex PCR reads. The sample has 900,000 to 1,200,000 distinct CDR3 sequences; roughly 35% are singletons. General study results and limits: Blood contained most expanded thyroid clonotypes exceeding 0.001 frequency. For predicting ophthalmopathy progression, the model had roughly 70% sensitivity and nearly 75% specificity. The 13-signature model separated ophthalmopathy from stable hyperthyroidism at roughly 88% sensitivity and almost 83% specificity.

The specimen was peripheral blood or thyroid tissue (not recorded which). The receptor's source is an adult man with Graves' hyperthyroidism. The rearrangement uses TRBV4-3 and TRBJ1-2; perhaps TRBD1 as D (6 bases). CDR3 amino acids: CASSPSGGWDGYTF. The CDR3 coding sequence is TGCGCCAGCAGCCCCTCGGGGGGCTGGGATGGCTACACCTTC.